Given below is one TCR beta chain in context. Its antigen is not identified. Quantitative molecular-barcoded 5'-RACE generated the TCR beta libraries. TCRdb reprocessed the 5' RACE reads with MiXCR, giving one entry per CDR3 protein. The repertoire holds a few hundred thousand distinct CDR3 sequences, with roughly 8% as singletons. There are 15 residues in the CDR3. Looked up from germline, CDR1 is MGHRA and CDR2 is YSYEKL. Trimming cost V 5 bases and J 6 bases, with 20 bases left between them. The source of the sample is a study of CD8 T cells in ankylosing spondylitis. General observations from the study: Several of the motif variants were reported before in synovial fluid and blood from reactive arthritis. Typical of ankylosing spondylitis blood, it appeared, was a TCR beta motif of eight highly homologous variants.

The origin of this receptor is a male donor with ankylosing spondylitis. Sequenced: blood, either unsorted or a sorted T cell fraction (not recorded which). This chain uses TRBV4-1 with TRBJ2-7, with TRBD1 as a possible D gene (6 bases). The CDR3 DNA follows: TGCGCCAGCAGCTCACGGGACAAGCCCTCGTCCGAGCAGTACTTC. Translating it yields CASSSRDKPSSEQYF.